This T cell receptor beta chain was captured by sequencing in a study of post-analysis software for immune sequencing data. The authors incorporated unique molecular identifiers into the TCR beta cDNA libraries. Each batch of roughly 1 to 11 million T cells produced some 500,000 cDNA molecules. Using its own MiXCR run on the PCR reads, TCRdb lists one record per CDR3 protein. The sample holds 750,000 to 950,000 distinct CDR3 sequences, around 53% seen once. As concerns this clonotype: As yet, its antigen is unknown.

Study-wide findings and caveats: The study found significantly lower normalized Chao1 diversity in multiple sclerosis patients than in controls. Clustering by F measure revealed strong co-clustering among samples prepared together in one batch. There were five TRBV segments more frequent in patients than controls, and TRBV5-6, TRBV5-1 and TRBV20-1 were among them.

There are 15 residues in the CDR3. The germline V gene has CDR1 SQVTM and CDR2 ANQGSEA. V lost 6 bases, J lost 0 bases, and 12 bases lay in between. The chain combines TRBV29-1 with TRBJ2-6; D unresolved. The TCR comes from a girl aged 5 to 17 with multiple sclerosis. The sequencing input was blood. CDR3 sequence reads: CSVGIVSSGANVLTF. The CDR3 bases are TGCAGCGTGGGGATCGTCAGCTCTGGGGCCAACGTCCTGACTTTC.